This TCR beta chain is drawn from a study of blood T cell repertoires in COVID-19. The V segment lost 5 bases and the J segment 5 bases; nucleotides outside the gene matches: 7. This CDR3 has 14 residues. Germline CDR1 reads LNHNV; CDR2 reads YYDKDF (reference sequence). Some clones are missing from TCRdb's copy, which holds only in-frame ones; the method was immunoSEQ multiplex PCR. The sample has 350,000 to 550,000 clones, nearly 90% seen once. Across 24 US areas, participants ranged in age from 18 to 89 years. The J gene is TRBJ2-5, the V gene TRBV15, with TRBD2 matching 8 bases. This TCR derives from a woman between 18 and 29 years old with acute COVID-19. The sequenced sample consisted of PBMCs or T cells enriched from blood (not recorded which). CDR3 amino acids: CATSSRGGRETQYF. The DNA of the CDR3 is TGTGCCACCAGCTCCCGTGGCGGGAGGGAGACCCAGTACTTC.